These 13 T cell receptor beta chains share one sample of origin, sequenced in a study of blood T cell repertoires in COVID-19 (dated by TCRdb to the early 2020s). Libraries were prepared through the immunoSEQ multiplex PCR assay. TCRdb stores this immuneACCESS table with in-frame sequences only. Part of the clones is absent; in the studies checked, under half of the shortfall reflects unresolved V genes, and no reason is known for the rest. This sample comprises about 150,000 clones, roughly four fifths of them detected only once. The ten largest clonotypes hold 3.7% of the sample. Sequencing was carried out using peripheral blood. The source is a woman of 80 years or more with acute or convalescent COVID-19.

The chain uses TRBV18 and TRBJ2-5, with TRBD2 matching 12 bases. CDR1 and CDR2 (germline): KGHSH, LQKENI. Losses at the gene ends were 6 bases for V and 5 bases for J; bases not matched to a gene: 4. The CDR3 spans 14 residues. This CDR3 reads CASSRTSGKETQYF. The CDR3 DNA sequence: TGTGCCAGCTCGCGGACTAGCGGGAAGGAGACCCAGTACTTC. The complete variable domain, with remaining parts taken from reference TRBV18 and TRBJ2-5, reads NAGVMQNPRHLVRRRGQEARLRCSPMKGHSHVYWYRQLPEEGLKFMVYLQKENIIDESGMPKERFSAEFPKEGPSILRIQQVVRGDSAAYFCASSRTSGKETQYFGPGTRLLVL.

The chain combines TRBV7-2 with TRBJ1-2; TRBD1 matches at 8 bases. The trim removed 4 bases at V and 8 bases at J, leaving 9 bases unmatched. This CDR3 region has 14 residues. Germline V gene lookup returns CDR1 SGHTA and CDR2 FQGNSA. The CDR3 region has the DNA TGTGCCAGCAGCTCACAAAAGACAGGGGTCGGCTACACCTTC. Protein sequence: CASSSQKTGVGYTF.

V usage is TRBV12-3 or TRBV12-4 and J usage is TRBJ1-4, with a tentative D call TRBD1 (5 bases). The CDR3 is 12 residues long. Trimming left V 7 bases short and J 6 bases short, with 9 bases between. The CDR3 sequence is CASMGTDEKLFF. The CDR3 DNA sequence: TGTGCCAGCATGGGGACTGATGAAAAACTGTTTTTT.

The CDR3 sequence is CASRPTGRSNQPQHF. CDR3 in DNA: TGTGCCAGCAGACCGACAGGGCGCAGCAATCAGCCCCAGCATTTT. The chain uses TRBV7-2 and TRBJ1-5; 7 positions agree with TRBD1. Germline V gives CDR1 SGHTA, CDR2 FQGNSA. Germline trimming cut 6 bases from V and 1 base from J; bases unmatched to any gene: 6. CDR3 length: 15 amino acids.

The chain carries TRBV10-3 and TRBJ2-7, with D possibly TRBD1 on 6 matching bases. Trimming took off 8 bases at V and 0 bases at J, with 8 bases between the two ends. CDR3 length equals 12 residues. Germline CDR1 ENHRY, CDR2 SYGVKD. Here the CDR3 DNA reads TGTGCCATCGGGGACAACTCCTACGAGCAGTACTTC. Translated, it gives CAIGDNSYEQYF.

This clone was seen more than once but under ten times. The rearrangement joins TRBV5-6 to TRBJ2-3, with TRBD2 identical over 13 bases. With 3 bases clipped from V and 6 bases from J, the junction kept 4 bases outside the gene matches. CDR1 SGHDT and CDR2 YYEEEE come from the germline V gene. The CDR3 spans 15 residues. The CDR3 spells CASSSWTSGSDTQYF. CDR3 sequence (DNA): TGTGCCAGCAGCTCATGGACTAGCGGGAGTGATACGCAGTATTTT.

The rearrangement joins TRBV7-3 to TRBJ1-2, with TRBD1 as a possible D gene (6 bases). In germline, CDR1 is SGHTA, CDR2 FQGTGA. V was trimmed by 5 bases and J by 4 bases, leaving 17 bases between them. This CDR3 has 15 amino acids. The CDR3 region is CASSPHAGVPYGYTF. CDR3 DNA sequence: TGTGCCAGCAGCCCCCATGCAGGGGTCCCCTATGGCTACACCTTC.

V is TRBV5-1 and J is TRBJ2-1; perhaps TRBD2 as D (5 bases). Trimming removed 0 bases at V and 5 bases at J, with 9 bases between. CDR1 is SGHRS, CDR2 YFSETQ, per germline. The CDR3 has 14 residues. For the CDR3, the DNA is TGCGCCAGCAGCTTGGGTTCCGGGAACAATGAGCAGTTCTTC. Residues: CASSLGSGNNEQFF.

The gene calls are TRBV19 and TRBJ1-1, with 7 bases matching TRBD1. CDR3 length: 12 residues. Germline loops: CDR1 LNHDA, CDR2 SQIVND (reference sequence). V shed 10 bases, J shed 6 bases, and the junction held 8 bases outside the gene matches. The CDR3 nucleotides are TGTGCCACCCAAACAGGGGTCGCTGAAGCTTTCTTT. This encodes CATQTGVAEAFF.

This clone was observed at least ten times. The chain uses TRBV5-1 and TRBJ2-2; weak D call: TRBD1 (6 bases). V lost 4 bases to trimming and J lost 7 bases, with 17 bases between them. CDR3 length equals 15 residues. Germline V gene sequence: CDR1 SGHRS, CDR2 YFSETQ. The chain's CDR3 is CASSRNRELIGELFF. DNA for the CDR3: TGCGCCAGCAGCAGAAACAGGGAATTGATCGGGGAGCTGTTTTTT.

A single count supports this clone. The V gene is TRBV2, the J gene TRBJ1-1, with TRBD1 identical over 8 bases. The V and J ends lost 6 bases and 3 bases, in that order; junction bases with no gene match: 6. Per germline, CDR1 SNHLY and CDR2 FYNNEI. This CDR3 is 14 amino acids long. The CDR3 sequence: CASRDPTGDTEAFF. The CDR3 DNA sequence: TGTGCCAGCAGAGATCCGACAGGGGACACTGAAGCTTTCTTT.

The chain couples TRBV30 to TRBJ1-4, with D possibly being TRBD1 (5 bases). Germline lookup yields CDR1 GTSNPN and CDR2 SVGIG (reference sequence). The CDR3 sequence is 14 residues long. The V end was cut by 5 bases, the J end by 7 bases, with 17 bases between. This CDR3 is CAWAAGGVTEKLFF. The CDR3 bases are TGTGCCTGGGCTGCCGGGGGGGTTACTGAAAAACTGTTTTTT.

The chain links TRBV5-6 to TRBJ1-6; 9 bases are a match to TRBD1. The CDR3 runs to 17 residues. V was clipped by 4 bases and J by 7 bases; unmatched bases: 12. Germline CDR1 is SGHDT and CDR2 is YYEEEE. The CDR3 DNA reads TGTGCCAGCAGCCCCGGTGGGGGACAGGGATTAAATTCACCCCTCCACTTT. This encodes CASSPGGGQGLNSPLHF.